These T cell receptor beta chains were read from a single sample in a study of OX40 agonist ivuxolimab in advanced cancers. Assay: immunoSEQ multiplex PCR; the TCRdb copy retains only in-frame clones and omits some. This table has around 130,000 clones, just over 90% appearing once. Sequencing was performed on CD4+ or CD8+ T cells sorted from blood, taken in a trial of the OX40 agonist ivuxolimab. The receptors stem from an adult with an advanced solid tumor such as melanoma, head and neck, liver or kidney cancer. The CDR3 runs from the conserved cysteine through the conserved F or W. The D gene is left open where the match is weak. The size of a clone is reported for some rows only, either as once, few or many, or as a class for expanded clones.

abundance	v_gene	len	j_gene	d_gene	CDR3aa	CDR3nt
.	TRBV2	17	TRBJ2-1	.	CASSEALLAGRYNEQFF	TGTGCCAGCAGCGAGGCCCTCCTGGCGGGTCGGTACAATGAGCAGTTCTTC
.	TRBV28	16	TRBJ2-7	TRBD1	CASANSDRGRSYEQYF	TGTGCCAGCGCCAATTCTGACAGGGGGAGGTCCTACGAGCAGTACTTC
.	TRBV6-1	14	TRBJ2-7	.	CASSVVVTPYEQYF	TGTGCCAGCAGTGTAGTAGTTACCCCCTACGAGCAGTACTTC
.	TRBV7-2	13	TRBJ2-3	.	CASSIPRTYTQYF	TGTGCCAGCAGCATCCCGCGGACGTATACGCAGTATTTT
once	TRBV19	12	TRBJ2-5	.	CASSRSRETQYF	TGTGCCAGTAGCCGATCGCGGGAGACCCAGTACTTC
.	TRBV28	14	TRBJ1-5	.	CASSRGPPHEPQHF	TGTGCCAGCAGTAGGGGCCCCCCCCATGAGCCCCAGCATTTT
.	TRBV11-3	14	TRBJ2-7	.	CASSLLSGNYEQYF	TGTGCCAGCAGCTTATTGTCCGGGAACTACGAGCAGTACTTC
once	TRBV11-2	17	TRBJ1-3	TRBD1	CASSPNPGQGAGNTIYF	TGTGCCAGCAGCCCTAATCCGGGACAGGGGGCAGGAAACACCATATATTTT
.	TRBV6-1	11	TRBJ2-3	.	CASSSTDTQYF	TGTGCCAGCAGTTCCACGGATACGCAGTATTTT
.	TRBV11-3	14	TRBJ2-5	.	CASSSYQQRETQYF	TGTGCCAGCAGCTCCTACCAGCAGAGGGAGACCCAGTACTTC
.	TRBV18	12	TRBJ1-1	TRBD1	CASSPGQGGAFF	TGTGCCAGCTCACCCGGACAGGGGGGAGCTTTCTTT
.	TRBV7-8	12	TRBJ1-2	TRBD1	CASSPDRDGYTF	TGTGCCAGCAGCCCTGACAGGGACGGCTACACCTTC
.	TRBV28	14	TRBJ2-7	.	CASRPGTTILEQYF	TGTGCCAGCAGGCCCGGGACCACAATTTTGGAGCAGTACTTC
.	TRBV11-2	16	TRBJ2-3	TRBD1	CASSFDRDRVIDTQYF	TGTGCCAGCAGCTTCGACCGGGACAGGGTAATAGATACGCAGTATTTT
.	TRBV28	12	TRBJ1-1	.	CASSWGLGEAFF	TGTGCCAGCAGTTGGGGCTTAGGTGAAGCTTTCTTT
.	TRBV9	15	TRBJ2-5	.	CASSSNGAGQETQYF	TGTGCCAGCAGCTCAAACGGTGCGGGGCAAGAGACCCAGTACTTC
.	TRBV7-2	16	TRBJ2-1	TRBD1	CASRRQTGVEYNEQFF	TGTGCCAGCAGGCGCCAGACAGGGGTGGAGTACAATGAGCAGTTCTTC
.	TRBV19	13	TRBJ1-6	.	CATSQGYNSPLHF	TGTGCCACCTCACAGGGCTATAATTCACCCCTCCACTTT
.	TRBV29-1	16	TRBJ2-3	TRBD2	CSVGGVSSRERDTQYF	TGCAGCGTGGGGGGGGTATCTAGCCGGGAGAGGGATACGCAGTATTTT
.	TRBV7-3	14	TRBJ2-5	TRBD2	CASSLSGRGETQYF	TGTGCCAGCAGCTTGAGCGGGAGAGGAGAGACCCAGTACTTC
.	TRBV4-2	16	TRBJ2-3	.	CASSHPQGSSTDTQYF	TGTGCCAGCAGCCATCCACAGGGATCTAGCACAGATACGCAGTATTTT
.	TRBV4-1	17	TRBJ2-7	TRBD2	CASSQDLFGLAGGQPYF	TGCGCCAGCAGCCAAGATCTTTTCGGACTAGCGGGAGGGCAACCGTACTTC
once	TRBV7-9	16	TRBJ2-5	.	CASSSLKGGYQETQYF	TGTGCCAGCAGCTCTCTTAAGGGGGGGTACCAAGAGACCCAGTACTTC
once	TRBV23-1	15	TRBJ1-1	.	CASSQWQIECTEAFF	TGCGCCAGCAGTCAATGGCAGATTGAGTGCACTGAAGCTTTCTTT
.	TRBV28	14	TRBJ2-7	.	CASSSGGVSYEQYF	TGTGCCAGCAGTTCAGGGGGGGTATCCTACGAGCAGTACTTC
.	TRBV5-4	12	TRBJ1-1	.	CASSLEGSEAFF	TGTGCCAGCAGCTTGGAGGGGTCTGAAGCTTTCTTT
.	TRBV18	14	TRBJ1-5	.	CASSPGVGNQPQHF	TGTGCCAGCTCACCAGGGGTTGGCAATCAGCCCCAGCATTTT
.	TRBV19	15	TRBJ1-4	TRBD1	CASSMGQGSNEKLFF	TGTGCCAGTAGTATGGGACAGGGTTCTAATGAAAAACTGTTTTTT
.	TRBV19	13	TRBJ2-7	.	CASSTRWAGEQYF	TGTGCCAGTAGTACCCGCTGGGCAGGCGAGCAGTACTTC
.	TRBV27	20	TRBJ2-6	.	CASTPAVGVTGYSGANVLTF	TGTGCCAGCACCCCCGCTGTAGGGGTGACAGGTTACTCTGGGGCCAACGTCCTGACTTTC
.	TRBV6-5	15	TRBJ2-3	TRBD2	CASTPLAGGTGTQYF	TGTGCCAGCACCCCCCTAGCGGGAGGGACTGGCACGCAGTATTTT